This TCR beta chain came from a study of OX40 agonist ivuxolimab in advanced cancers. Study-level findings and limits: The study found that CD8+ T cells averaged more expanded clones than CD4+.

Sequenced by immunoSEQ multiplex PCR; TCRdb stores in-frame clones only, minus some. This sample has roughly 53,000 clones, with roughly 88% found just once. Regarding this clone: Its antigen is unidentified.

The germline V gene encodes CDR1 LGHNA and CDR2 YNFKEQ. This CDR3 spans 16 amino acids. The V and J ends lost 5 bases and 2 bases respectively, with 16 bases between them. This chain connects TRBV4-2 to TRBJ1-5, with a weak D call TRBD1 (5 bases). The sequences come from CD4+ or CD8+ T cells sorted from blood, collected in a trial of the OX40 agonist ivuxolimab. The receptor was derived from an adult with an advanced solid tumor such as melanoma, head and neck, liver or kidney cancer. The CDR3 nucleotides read TGTGCCAGCAGCTTCGGGGGGGGTTGGGGCAATCAGCCCCAGCATTTT. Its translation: CASSFGGGWGNQPQHF.